What follows are 7 T cell receptor beta chains derived from one specimen sequenced in a study of blood T cells in healthy people across ages. Through a sample-barcoded 5' primer and a J-beta primer mix, a second PCR was run for roughly 7 to 11 cycles. One entry per CDR3 protein, called by TCRdb with MiXCR from the 5' RACE reads. The sample records roughly 720,000 distinct CDR3 sequences, about 53% being singletons. Sequencing was performed on blood. The source of these receptors is a man older than 75 in good health.

V is TRBV20-1 and J is TRBJ2-7; perhaps TRBD2 as D (6 bases). CDR1 and CDR2 (germline): DFQATT, SNEGSKA (reference sequence). Trimming removed 6 bases from V and 2 bases from J, with 14 bases in between. The CDR3 is 13 amino acids. The CDR3 here is CSARGLVPYEQYF. CDR3 DNA: TGCAGTGCCCGGGGACTCGTTCCCTACGAGCAGTACTTC.

The genes are TRBV28 and TRBJ2-2, with unresolved D. Trimming cost V 0 bases and J 6 bases, with 2 bases left between them. CDR1 is MDHEN and CDR2 is SYDVKM in the germline V gene. This CDR3 spans 12 amino acids. This CDR3 is CASSLWAGELFF. CDR3 nucleotides: TGTGCCAGCAGTTTATGGGCCGGGGAGCTGTTTTTT.

This rearrangement joins TRBV12-3 or TRBV12-4 to TRBJ2-2, with 11 bases aligning to TRBD2. This CDR3 comprises 15 residues. Trimming removed 7 bases from V and 5 bases from J; junction bases left unmatched: 6. CDR3 residues: CASTLAGGPTGELFF. CDR3 nucleotide sequence: TGTGCCAGCACCTTAGCGGGAGGGCCTACCGGGGAGCTGTTTTTT.

This clonotype has just one count. The junction departs from germline at one end; a sequencing error may be responsible. This rearrangement joins TRBV15 to TRBJ2-4; maybe TRBD2 (5 bases). The J call may be mistaken, given a closer DNA end match to TRBJ2-5. The CDR3 consists of 17 residues. Germline V CDR1 and CDR2: LNHNV, YYDKDF (reference sequence). The CDR3 reads CATSGRKGSLGSETQYF. CDR3 nucleotide sequence: TGTGCTACCAGCGGTCGCAAAGGGAGTTTGGGGTCGGAGACCCAGTACTTC.

The chain carries TRBV5-1 and TRBJ2-1; 8 nucleotides match TRBD1. The germline V gene encodes CDR1 SGHRS and CDR2 YFSETQ. The CDR3 contains 14 residues. The trim removed 4 bases at V and 10 bases at J, leaving 10 bases unmatched. The DNA of the CDR3 is TGCGCCAGCAGCCCGACAGGGGCCAGCAGGGAGCAGTTCTTC. Translating gives CASSPTGASREQFF.

This clonotype has more than one count but fewer than ten. The chain is built from TRBV20-1 and TRBJ2-4; possible D gene TRBD1, 5 bases. The CDR3 is made up of 15 amino acids. Germline CDR1 is DFQATT and CDR2 is SNEGSKA (reference sequence). Trimming shortened V by 0 bases and J by 0 bases, and 9 bases separated the two germline ends. CDR3 loop: CSARDRTLAKNIQYF. CDR3 sequence (DNA): TGCAGTGCTAGAGATAGGACATTAGCCAAAAACATTCAGTACTTC.

The chain is built from TRBV7-6 and TRBJ2-2; TRBD1 aligns across 7 bases. V dropped 6 bases and J dropped 4; count of bases not matched to a gene: 5. Germline CDR1 SGHVS, CDR2 FNYEAQ. The CDR3 runs to 14 residues. For the CDR3, the DNA is TGTGCCAGCAGGAGAGGGGGCCTCACCGGGGAGCTGTTTTTT. This gives the protein CASRRGGLTGELFF.